The 32 T cell receptor beta chains below all came from one sample that was sequenced in a study of T cells in Graves' hyperthyroidism and ophthalmopathy (dated by TCRdb to the late 2010s). The library was prepared using multiplex PCR. The reads were generated on an Illumina HiSeq 2000. Amplification of TCR beta CDR3 regions was carried out from RNA transcripts. For the first round of RT-PCR on the TCR CDR3, the HTBI primer set was used together with the Qiagen OneStep RT-PCR kit. TCRdb passed the public sequencing reads through fastp at Q25 and MiXCR, retaining productive beta sequences. Identical CDR3 proteins give one entry, which carries the most common genes and DNA. A total of 500,000 to 650,000 distinct CDR3 sequences appear in this sample, around 50% of them only once. Jointly, the top ten make up 44% of the sample. The sample taken for sequencing was peripheral blood or thyroid tissue (not recorded which). The receptors were gathered from an adult woman with Graves' disease, either hyperthyroidism or ophthalmopathy (not recorded which).

On this clonotype itself: The junction departs from the called germline gene at one end, perhaps through a read error. The rearrangement links TRBV29-1 to TRBJ2-5; D could derive from TRBD1 or TRBD2 (6 bases each). Germline V gene sequence: CDR1 SQVTM, CDR2 ANQGSEA. CDR3 length: 13 residues. The chain's CDR3 is CIDDLAGQETRYF. As DNA, the CDR3 is TGCATCGATGACCTGGCGGGACAAGAGACCCGGTACTTC.

The chain links TRBV29-1 to TRBJ1-1; 9 nucleotides align to TRBD1. Unmatched junction bases numbered 8, after V lost 8 bases and J lost 4 bases. The CDR3 runs 13 residues. Germline values: CDR1 SQVTM, CDR2 ANQGSEA. In DNA form, the CDR3 reads TGCAGCAACACAGGGGGCTTTGGCACTGAAGCTTTCTTT. Translating gives CSNTGGFGTEAFF.

This clonotype came up many times. The chain has TRBV5-1 and TRBJ2-5; D may be TRBD2 (6 bases). V was pared by 0 bases and J by 1 base, with 13 bases between. The CDR3 contains 16 residues. The V gene's germline CDR1 is SGHRS and CDR2 YFSETQ. CDR3 sequence reads: CASSLGPTGAQETQYF. DNA for the CDR3: TGCGCCAGCAGCTTGGGGCCTACGGGAGCCCAAGAGACCCAGTACTTC.

The sample holds one count of this clonotype. The chain's CDR3 is CSAQAGQAGYEQYF. CDR3 sequence (DNA): TGCAGTGCCCAGGCAGGACAGGCTGGGTACGAGCAGTACTTC. The chain uses TRBV20-1 and TRBJ2-7; the match to TRBD1 covers 7 bases. The CDR3 totals 14 residues. Trimming at V came to 6 bases and at J to 4 bases, leaving 12 bases not matched to a gene. Germline V gene sequence: CDR1 DFQATT, CDR2 SNEGSKA (reference sequence).

This clonotype was recorded at least ten times. This chain links TRBV29-1 with TRBJ1-1; D unresolved. V lost 0 bases, J lost 5 bases, and 19 bases lay in between. This CDR3 region has 16 residues. Per the germline V gene, CDR1 is SQVTM and CDR2 is ANQGSEA. CDR3 in DNA: TGCAGCGTTGAAGATCCACCGGCCGCTAAGGGAACTGAAGCTTTCTTT. This encodes CSVEDPPAAKGTEAFF. The whole variable domain, remainder taken from reference TRBV29-1 and TRBJ1-1, is SAVISQKPSRDICQRGTSLTIQCQVDSQVTMMFWYRQQPGQSLTLIATANQGSEATYESGFVIDKFPISRPNLTFSTLTVSNMSPEDSSIYLCSVEDPPAAKGTEAFFGQGTRLTVV.

The sample holds a few counts of this clonotype. V usage is TRBV15 and J usage is TRBJ2-6, with 7 bases that match TRBD1. Germline CDR1 LNHNV, CDR2 YYDKDF (reference sequence). The CDR3 is 17 amino acids. V lost 2 bases to trimming and J lost 0 bases; unmatched junction nucleotides: 4. CDR3 nucleotides: TGTGCCACCAGCAGAACGGGACAGTTCTCTGGGGCCAACGTCCTGACTTTC. Encoded protein: CATSRTGQFSGANVLTF.

This chain links TRBV7-8 with TRBJ1-6; D uncertain. The CDR3 has 12 amino acids. Between the trimmed V and J ends, which lost 1 base and 14 bases, there was a span of 9 bases. Germline V CDR1 and CDR2: SGHVS, FQNEAQ. CDR3: CASSLGAFSLHF. CDR3 nucleotides: TGTGCCAGCAGCTTAGGGGCTTTCTCCCTCCACTTT.

This clonotype was seen repeatedly, ten times or more. The chain recombines TRBV7-9 with TRBJ1-4; 8 positions match TRBD1. This CDR3 comprises 14 residues. The germline V gene encodes CDR1 SEHNR and CDR2 FQNEAQ (reference sequence). J gave up 7 bases and V 5 bases, and 6 bases lay outside the gene matches. CDR3 region: CASSPRTGGEKLFF. The CDR3 bases are TGTGCCAGCAGCCCTCGAACAGGGGGTGAAAAACTGTTTTTT. The variable domain in full, with the rest retrieved from reference TRBV7-9 and TRBJ1-4, is DTGVSQNPRHKITKRGQNVTFRCDPISEHNRLYWYRQTLGQGPEFLTYFQNEAQLEKSRLLSDRFSAERPKGSFSTLEIQRTEQGDSAMYLCASSPRTGGEKLFFGSGTQLSVL.

The rearrangement links TRBV2 to TRBJ2-2; 9 bases align to TRBD1. Germline CDR1 is SNHLY and CDR2 is FYNNEI. CDR3 size: 14 residues. Trimming removed 10 bases from V and 7 bases from J; junction bases left unmatched: 10. In DNA form, the CDR3 reads TGTGCCATCCGGGACAGGGTGGTTATCGGGGAGCTGTTTTTT. This sequence encodes CAIRDRVVIGELFF. The complete variable domain, with remaining parts taken from reference TRBV2 and TRBJ2-2, reads EPEVTQTPSHQVTQMGQEVILRCVPISNHLYFYWYRQILGQKVEFLVSFYNNEISEKSEIFDDQFSVERPDGSNFTLKIRSTKLEDSAMYFCAIRDRVVIGELFFGEGSRLTVL.

Ten or more counts support this clonotype. CDR3: CASSADPGDQPQHF. The CDR3 DNA is TGTGCCAGCAGCGCCGACCCCGGGGATCAGCCCCAGCATTTT. The rearrangement links TRBV9 to TRBJ1-5; unclear D gene. The CDR3 has 14 amino acids. Germline-derived CDR1 and CDR2 are SGDLS and YYNGEE. The V end lost 3 bases, the J end lost 5 bases, and 12 bases lay between the germline ends.

This clonotype was counted a few times. V gene TRBV7-2 combines with J gene TRBJ2-5; D unresolved. Trimming took 4 bases from V and 6 from J, leaving 12 bases between them. CDR1 is SGHTA, CDR2 FQGNSA, per germline. The CDR3 runs to 13 residues. The CDR3 loop is CASSSQSAQTQYF. CDR3 in DNA: TGTGCCAGCAGCTCCCAATCCGCGCAGACCCAGTACTTC.

This CDR3 is CASSVSTGELFF. The CDR3 bases are TGTGCCAGCAGCGTCTCGACCGGGGAGCTGTTTTTT. The chain has TRBV7-3 and TRBJ2-2; D not certain. The CDR3 covers 12 residues. The V end was cut by 5 bases, the J end by 5 bases, with 6 bases between. Germline V gives CDR1 SGHTA, CDR2 FQGTGA.

V usage is TRBV15 and J usage is TRBJ1-5, with D unresolved. V was cut by 5 bases and J by 4 bases, with 12 bases left in between. Germline CDR1 reads LNHNV; CDR2 reads YYDKDF (reference sequence). This CDR3 comprises 14 residues. The CDR3 here is CATSVSVLNQPQHF. The CDR3 bases are TGTGCCACCAGCGTATCGGTCCTTAATCAGCCCCAGCATTTT.

The chain employs TRBV12-3 or TRBV12-4 and TRBJ1-5, with D uncertain. The CDR3 loop spans 13 amino acids. Trimming stripped 6 bases from V and 5 bases from J, with 11 bases between. CDR3 in DNA: TGTGCCAGCAGCCCACTTGAGGATCAGCCCCAGCATTTT. It translates to CASSPLEDQPQHF.

The chain uses TRBV29-1 and TRBJ1-5; TRBD1 might be the D (5 bases). The V end was cut by 7 bases, the J end by 12 bases, with 16 bases between. This CDR3 is built from 11 residues. Germline CDR1 is SQVTM and CDR2 is ANQGSEA. The CDR3 protein is CSAGTYSNQHF. CDR3 nucleotides: TGCAGCGCCGGGACCTACTCGAACCAGCATTTT.

V usage is TRBV7-3 and J usage is TRBJ2-2; D not certain. Between the trimmed V and J ends, which lost 6 bases and 7 bases, there was a span of 6 bases. The CDR3 loop spans 11 amino acids. The germline V gene has CDR1 SGHTA and CDR2 FQGTGA. The CDR3 DNA reads TGTGCCAGCAGTTCGGGCGGGGAGCTGTTTTTT. Encoded protein: CASSSGGELFF.

This clonotype came up many times. The chain couples TRBV2 to TRBJ1-2; unclear D gene. Germline V gives CDR1 SNHLY, CDR2 FYNNEI. With 2 bases removed from V and 4 bases from J, the gap between germline ends came to 14 bases. The CDR3 totals 15 residues. The chain's CDR3 is CASSEIQLTGYGYTF. CDR3 nucleotide sequence: TGTGCCAGCAGTGAAATCCAGTTAACGGGCTATGGCTACACCTTC.

As concerns this clonotype: One end of the junction varies from germline; a read error may be responsible. V and J are TRBV13 and TRBJ1-2; D is ambiguous. The CDR3 has 13 amino acids. CDR1 is PRHDT and CDR2 is FYEKMQ in the germline V gene (reference sequence). The chain's CDR3 is CTSRDTGNYGYTF. For the CDR3, the DNA is TGTACCAGCAGAGACACGGGAAACTATGGCTACACCTTC.

This sequence joins TRBV6-2 or TRBV6-3 and TRBJ2-2; 13 bases line up with TRBD2. Trimming cost V 6 bases and J 6 bases; bases outside gene matches: 10. Germline CDR1 is MNHEY and CDR2 is SVGEGT. CDR3 length equals 17 residues. In DNA, the CDR3 is TGTGCCAGCAGCCGAGGACTAGCGGGAGCTGGGGCCGGGGAGCTGTTTTTT. Its protein is CASSRGLAGAGAGELFF.

The chain recombines TRBV29-1 with TRBJ2-7; 8 bases line up with TRBD1. The CDR3 is 13 residues long. Germline CDR1 SQVTM, CDR2 ANQGSEA. Trimming removed 7 bases from V and 5 bases from J; junction bases left unmatched: 10. The CDR3 DNA is TGCAGCGGAGGACAGGGTCAGTTCCACGAGCAGTACTTC. Protein: CSGGQGQFHEQYF.

The chain is built from TRBV14 and TRBJ1-1; tentative D call: TRBD1 (6 bases). CDR3 size: 16 residues. Germline V gene data show CDR1 as SGHDN and CDR2 as FVKESK. V lost 3 bases and J 4 bases, leaving 18 bases between the germline ends. The CDR3 DNA is TGTGCCAGCAGCCAGGGGGGCGTTGGTTGGGGCACTGAAGCTTTCTTT. Translation gives CASSQGGVGWGTEAFF.

Regarding this clonotype: It is unclear where the CDR3 begins or ends on the DNA, so no DNA is shown, and the CDR3 is as TCRdb lists it. The J gene is TRBJ2-5, the V gene TRBV24-1; the D segment call TRBD1 is taken from the table without a DNA check. A total of 19 residues make up the CDR3, ends included. Germline V gene sequence: CDR1 KGHDR, CDR2 SFDVKD. The CDR3 protein is CATSAGGNGYTFGSGTQYF.

This clonotype was detected a few times. The V gene is TRBV25-1, the J gene TRBJ2-1; 8 bases line up with TRBD2. Unmatched junction bases numbered 7, after V lost 1 base and J lost 8 bases. CDR1 is MGHDK and CDR2 is SYGVNS in the germline V gene. The CDR3 loop spans 15 amino acids. The CDR3 reads CASSESGLVRHEQFF. In DNA form, the CDR3 reads TGTGCCAGCAGTGAATCGGGACTAGTACGTCATGAGCAGTTCTTC.

This chain joins TRBV4-1 and TRBJ1-1; a weak D match, TRBD1 (5 bases). The V end was cut by 0 bases, the J end by 5 bases, with 13 bases between. Germline V gene lookup returns CDR1 MGHRA and CDR2 YSYEKL. The CDR3 has 15 residues. CDR3 in DNA: TGCGCCAGCAGCCAAGATGGGGGGTTGGCGACTGAAGCTTTCTTT. As protein: CASSQDGGLATEAFF.

This clonotype occurred a few times. The rearrangement uses TRBV20-1 and TRBJ1-6; D is undetermined. V was shortened by 6 bases and J by 9 bases, with 9 bases between the two germline ends. The CDR3 loop spans 11 amino acids. Germline V lookup: CDR1 DFQATT, CDR2 SNEGSKA (reference sequence). The CDR3 region is CSAPGGSPLHF. The CDR3 bases are TGCAGTGCCCCGGGTGGTTCACCCCTCCACTTT.

This clonotype has a count of ten or more. The CDR3 region has the DNA TGTGCCAGCAGCTTCGAGGTCCAAGAGACCCAGTACTTC. It specifies CASSFEVQETQYF. The chain joins TRBV11-2 to TRBJ2-5; no definite D call. Germline CDR1 reads SGHAT; CDR2 reads FQNNGV. The CDR3 is 13 residues long. Deletions cut 3 bases from V and 1 base from J, with 6 bases between. The full variable domain, rest sourced from reference TRBV11-2 and TRBJ2-5, is EAGVAQSPRYKIIEKRQSVAFWCNPISGHATLYWYQQILGQGPKLLIQFQNNGVVDDSQLPKDRFSAERLKGVDSTLKIQPAKLEDSAVYLCASSFEVQETQYFGPGTRLLVL.

CDR3 bases: TGCAGCGTTGACCAGCAGAACACCGGGGAGCTGTTTTTT. Translation gives CSVDQQNTGELFF. The J gene is TRBJ2-2, the V gene TRBV29-1; D remains ambiguous. V was cut by 3 bases and J by 1 base, with 6 bases left in between. Germline CDR1 reads SQVTM; CDR2 reads ANQGSEA. This CDR3 has 13 residues.

The chain employs TRBV2 and TRBJ1-1; tentative D call: TRBD1 (5 bases). The V end was cut by 10 bases, the J end by 6 bases, with 15 bases between. This CDR3 is built from 12 residues. Per germline, CDR1 SNHLY and CDR2 FYNNEI. CDR3 loop: CATRRGRSEAFF. CDR3 DNA sequence: TGTGCCACACGGAGGGGTAGGTCTGAAGCTTTCTTT.

This clonotype has a single count. The rearrangement links TRBV6-1 to TRBJ1-5; D is uncertain. This CDR3 region has 15 residues. The V and J ends lost 5 bases and 4 bases respectively, with 15 bases between them. Germline V gives CDR1 MNHNS, CDR2 SASEGT. CDR3 protein: CASSLSVGTNQPQHF. Written as DNA, the CDR3 is TGTGCCAGCAGTTTATCCGTCGGAACTAATCAGCCCCAGCATTTT.

On this clonotype itself: At one end, the junction sequence differs from germline, possibly due to a read error. V gene TRBV5-1 combines with J gene TRBJ2-2; a possible D gene is TRBD2 (5 bases). Germline V lookup: CDR1 SGHRS, CDR2 YFSETQ. CDR3 length: 13 residues. This CDR3 is CASSRENTGELFF. CDR3 DNA: TGTGCCAGCAGTCGGGAGAACACCGGGGAGCTGTTTTTT.

The gene calls are TRBV9 and TRBJ2-7; 8 bases match TRBD1. Germline trimming cut 0 bases from V and 4 bases from J; bases unmatched to any gene: 3. The CDR3 is made up of 14 amino acids. Germline V lookup: CDR1 SGDLS, CDR2 YYNGEE. DNA for the CDR3: TGTGCCAGCAGCGTAGGGACAGGGCGGTACGAGCAGTACTTC. This gives the protein CASSVGTGRYEQYF.

This clonotype was detected a few times. A read error may explain this, as a much larger clone is one base away. Written as DNA, the CDR3 is TGTGCCAGCGGCTTGTCCATCGGAGGAAACACCATATATTTT. Translating it yields CASGLSIGGNTIYF. The rearrangement uses TRBV7-9 and TRBJ1-3; unclear D gene. Germline lookup yields CDR1 SEHNR and CDR2 FQNEAQ (reference sequence). This CDR3 comprises 14 residues.